These 29 T cell receptor beta chains originate from one sample sequenced in a study of blood T cell repertoires in COVID-19. Profiled with immunoSEQ multiplex PCR; TCRdb holds only in-frame clones, not every one. The profile shows fewer than 350,000 clones, approximately 91% of them singletons. Sequences were obtained from PBMCs or T cells enriched from blood (not recorded which). These receptors all come from a middle-aged woman with acute COVID-19.

This clone was counted between two and nine times. Other DNA sequences within the sample encode an identical CDR3. V usage is TRBV19 and J usage is TRBJ1-5, with TRBD1 as a possible D gene (5 bases). CDR1 and CDR2 from the germline V gene are LNHDA and SQIVND (reference sequence). The CDR3 loop spans 13 amino acids. The ends were cut back, 8 bases at V and 7 bases at J, with 15 bases in the middle. CDR3 DNA sequence: TGTGCCAGTTCTCTGCGGGGCGAACAGCCCCAGCATTTT. Protein: CASSLRGEQPQHF.

This chain connects TRBV19 to TRBJ1-2; tentative D call: TRBD1 (5 bases). The germline V gene encodes CDR1 LNHDA and CDR2 SQIVND (reference sequence). Trimming removed 6 bases from V and 8 bases from J, with 19 bases in between. This CDR3 has 14 residues. The CDR3 DNA reads TGTGCCAGTAGGGATCAGGGTAGGGTTAAAGGCTACACCTTC. Protein: CASRDQGRVKGYTF.

The chain has TRBV6-6 and TRBJ1-2; no clear D gene. The CDR3 contains 11 residues. Trimming took 10 bases from V and 2 from J, leaving 8 bases between them. CDR1 and CDR2 (germline): MNHNY, SVGAGI (reference sequence). CDR3 coding DNA: TGTGCCACCGCAGTGAACTATGGCTACACCTTC. It yields the protein CATAVNYGYTF.

The table lists this clone with a few counts. The genes are TRBV2 and TRBJ1-5; TRBD1 is a possible D gene (6 bases). The CDR3 loop spans 14 amino acids. Germline assignment: CDR1 SNHLY and CDR2 FYNNEI. V lost 5 bases, J lost 2 bases, and 10 bases lay in between. The CDR3 region has the DNA TGTGCCAGCAGTAGAAGACAGGGCAATCAGCCCCAGCATTTT. Its translation is CASSRRQGNQPQHF.

The chain uses TRBV4-3 and TRBJ1-4; 7 bases match TRBD1. The CDR3 totals 17 residues. V lost 0 bases to trimming and J lost 5 bases; unmatched junction nucleotides: 9. Germline CDR1 reads LGHNA; CDR2 reads YSLEER. The CDR3 loop is CASSQEGAGQRNEKLFF. CDR3 coding DNA: TGCGCCAGCAGCCAAGAAGGGGCGGGACAGAGAAATGAAAAACTGTTTTTT.

The chain couples TRBV19 to TRBJ1-6, with 9 positions matching TRBD1. V lost 3 bases, J lost 8 bases, and 8 bases stayed unmatched. The CDR3 totals 16 residues. Per the germline V gene, CDR1 is LNHDA and CDR2 is SQIVND (reference sequence). Here the CDR3 DNA reads TGTGCCAGTAGTATGTTTATGGGACAGGGATATTCACCCCTCCACTTT. Its translation: CASSMFMGQGYSPLHF.

The rearrangement joins TRBV5-1 to TRBJ2-3, with 7 bases identical to TRBD2. V gave up 9 bases and J gave up 0 bases; unmatched junction bases: 10. The CDR3 loop spans 15 amino acids. CDR1 and CDR2 from the germline V gene are SGHRS and YFSETQ. The CDR3 region has the DNA TGCGCCACCAGACTAGCCACTTCTAGCACAGATACGCAGTATTTT. Protein sequence: CATRLATSSTDTQYF.

The V and J genes are TRBV14 and TRBJ2-1; perhaps TRBD2 as D (5 bases). CDR1 SGHDN and CDR2 FVKESK come from the germline V gene. This CDR3 contains 15 residues. Trimming removed 1 base from V and 9 bases from J, with 16 bases in between. In nucleotides, the CDR3 is TGTGCCAGCAGCCAAGGGTCCCTGGGTGGGAGTGAGCAGTTCTTC. Its translation: CASSQGSLGGSEQFF. Drawing the rest from reference TRBV14 and TRBJ2-1, the complete variable domain is EAGVTQFPSHSVIEKGQTVTLRCDPISGHDNLYWYRRVMGKEIKFLLHFVKESKQDESGMPNNRFLAERTGGTYSTLKVQPAELEDSGVYFCASSQGSLGGSEQFFGPGTRLTVL.

The chain couples TRBV5-6 to TRBJ2-7; 8 bases agree with TRBD1. From germline, CDR1 is SGHDT and CDR2 YYEEEE. The CDR3 contains 17 residues. Trimming at V came to 0 bases and at J to 4 bases, leaving 12 bases not matched to a gene. The CDR3 nucleotides are TGTGCCAGCAGCTTGGACAGGGGGACACTCCAATCTTACGAGCAGTACTTC. As protein: CASSLDRGTLQSYEQYF. Full variable domain (outside the CDR3, taken from reference TRBV5-6 and TRBJ2-7): DAGVTQSPTHLIKTRGQQVTLRCSPKSGHDTVSWYQQALGQGPQFIFQYYEEEERQRGNFPDRFSGHQFPNYSSELNVNALLLGDSALYLCASSLDRGTLQSYEQYFGPGTRLTVT.

The chain combines TRBV19 with TRBJ1-3; 7 nucleotides match TRBD1. V gave up 5 bases and J gave up 5 bases; unmatched junction bases: 3. There are 13 residues in the CDR3. CDR1 LNHDA and CDR2 SQIVND come from the germline V gene (reference sequence). The CDR3: CASSDRVRNTIYF. DNA of the CDR3: TGTGCCAGTAGTGACAGGGTTAGAAACACCATATATTTT.

The chain links TRBV2 to TRBJ1-1; 11 nucleotides align to TRBD1. Trimming cost V 6 bases and J 2 bases; bases outside gene matches: 8. Per germline, CDR1 SNHLY and CDR2 FYNNEI. The CDR3 is 16 residues long. The DNA for the CDR3 is TGTGCCAGCAGCTCGGACAGGGGGCTAGGAAACACTGAAGCTTTCTTT. Protein sequence: CASSSDRGLGNTEAFF.

V gene TRBV7-7 combines with J gene TRBJ2-5; TRBD1 agrees at 9 bases. Germline V gives CDR1 SSHAT, CDR2 FNYEAQ (reference sequence). The trim removed 5 bases at V and 0 bases at J, leaving 7 bases unmatched. This CDR3 has 16 residues. DNA of the CDR3: TGTGCCAGCAGCCAGACAGGGGGGGGAAACCAAGAGACCCAGTACTTC. This encodes CASSQTGGGNQETQYF.

This sequence joins TRBV11-2 and TRBJ2-7, with 10 positions matching TRBD1. Germline V CDR1 and CDR2: SGHAT, FQNNGV. Germline trimming cut 6 bases from V and 4 bases from J; bases unmatched to any gene: 9. The CDR3 runs 15 residues. The CDR3 loop is CASRPLTGGRYEQYF. The CDR3, as DNA: TGTGCCAGCAGGCCCCTGACAGGGGGCAGATACGAGCAGTACTTC.

V usage is TRBV5-6 and J usage is TRBJ1-5, with 8 nucleotides matching TRBD1. The CDR3 has 15 residues. V was pared by 5 bases and J by 7 bases, with 11 bases of the junction left unmatched. Germline V CDR1 and CDR2: SGHDT, YYEEEE. The chain's CDR3 is CASSIGQGAKQPQHF. The CDR3 bases are TGTGCCAGCAGTATCGGTCAGGGGGCGAAACAGCCCCAGCATTTT.

V is TRBV28 and J is TRBJ2-7; D might be TRBD1 (5 bases). Germline V gene sequence: CDR1 MDHEN, CDR2 SYDVKM. This CDR3 has 15 residues. V dropped 5 bases and J dropped 5 bases, with 19 bases sitting between them. CDR3 amino acids: CASSETGDTFDEQYF. CDR3 coding DNA: TGTGCCAGCAGTGAAACAGGTGATACGTTCGACGAGCAGTACTTC.

The V gene is TRBV18, the J gene TRBJ1-1; D is perhaps TRBD1 (5 bases). CDR1 is KGHSH and CDR2 is LQKENI in the germline V gene. CDR3 length: 16 residues. Trimming shortened V by 3 bases and J by 1 base, and 15 bases separated the two germline ends. CDR3 loop: CASSPQLAGQNTEAFF. Written as DNA, the CDR3 is TGTGCCAGCTCACCTCAACTCGCCGGACAGAACACTGAAGCTTTCTTT.

The chain uses TRBV24-1 and TRBJ2-3, with a tentative D call TRBD2 (6 bases). The CDR3 runs to 13 residues. V was shortened by 8 bases and J by 4 bases, with 12 bases between the two germline ends. The germline gives CDR1 KGHDR, CDR2 SFDVKD. The CDR3 DNA reads TGTGCCACCAAGGGACCGGGAGCAGATACGCAGTATTTT. Translated, it gives CATKGPGADTQYF.

V and J are TRBV19 and TRBJ1-2; 9 nucleotides agree with TRBD1. The CDR3 is 16 residues long. J gave up 8 bases and V 6 bases, and 16 bases lay outside the gene matches. The V gene's germline CDR1 is LNHDA and CDR2 SQIVND (reference sequence). The CDR3 region has the DNA TGTGCCAGTAGGAACCGGGACAGGGTTCCCTCGGGGGGCTACACCTTC. This encodes CASRNRDRVPSGGYTF.

This clone appeared a single time. J is TRBJ2-1 and V is TRBV5-5; 7 nucleotides line up with TRBD2. Germline V lookup: CDR1 SGHKS, CDR2 YYEKEE (reference sequence). CDR3 length: 17 amino acids. V shed 2 bases and J 0 bases; nucleotides not matched to a gene: 8. The CDR3 protein is CASSLAYSGPSYNEQFF. The CDR3 nucleotides read TGTGCCAGCAGCTTAGCTTATAGCGGGCCCTCCTACAATGAGCAGTTCTTC.

V usage is TRBV23-1 and J usage is TRBJ1-4; weak D call: TRBD1 (6 bases). TRBV23-1 carries the ORF label, with uncertain function. This CDR3 comprises 16 residues. V lost 0 bases, J lost 8 bases, and 16 bases lay in between. The CDR3: CASSQSNRRTAEKLFF. In DNA form, the CDR3 reads TGCGCCAGCAGTCAATCGAATCGAAGGACAGCCGAAAAACTGTTTTTT.

The chain uses TRBV5-1 and TRBJ1-6, with TRBD1 matching over 8 bases. CDR3 length equals 15 residues. Germline V gene sequence: CDR1 SGHRS, CDR2 YFSETQ. J lost 9 bases, V lost 4 bases, and 9 bases had no gene match. CDR3 amino acids: CASSHSGGAGSPLHF. DNA of the CDR3: TGCGCCAGCAGCCACTCAGGGGGCGCGGGTTCACCCCTCCACTTT.

The chain carries TRBV5-4 and TRBJ2-2; 11 nucleotides align to TRBD2. Trimming at V came to 0 bases and at J to 8 bases, leaving 6 bases not matched to a gene. Germline CDR1 SGHNT, CDR2 YYREEE (reference sequence). The CDR3 is 16 amino acids. The CDR3 DNA reads as TGTGCCAGCAGCTTGGGAATGACTAGCGGGATTGGGGAGCTGTTTTTT. This gives the protein CASSLGMTSGIGELFF.

The chain employs TRBV28 and TRBJ1-1; TRBD1 agrees at 9 bases. Germline-derived CDR1 and CDR2 are MDHEN and SYDVKM. The junction had 10 bases not matched to a gene; V was cut back by 8 bases and J by 6 bases. The CDR3 covers 14 residues. DNA for the CDR3: TGTGCCAGCGGGACAGGGTCCAGAAGGGCTGAAGCTTTCTTT. Amino acid sequence: CASGTGSRRAEAFF.

The chain links TRBV5-1 to TRBJ1-1; tentatively, D is TRBD1 (6 bases). CDR3 length equals 13 residues. Germline loops: CDR1 SGHRS, CDR2 YFSETQ. V was clipped by 4 bases and J by 2 bases, with 9 bases between them. This chain's CDR3 is CASSPRGNTEAFF. The CDR3 nucleotides read TGCGCCAGCAGCCCCAGGGGTAACACTGAAGCTTTCTTT. The full variable domain, completed using reference TRBV5-1 and TRBJ1-1, is KAGVTQTPRYLIKTRGQQVTLSCSPISGHRSVSWYQQTPGQGLQFLFEYFSETQRNKGNFPGRFSGRQFSNSRSEMNVSTLELGDSALYLCASSPRGNTEAFFGQGTRLTVV.

V and J are TRBV9 and TRBJ1-6; D not resolved. The V gene's germline CDR1 is SGDLS and CDR2 YYNGEE. V was pared by 3 bases and J by 7 bases, with 8 bases between. The CDR3 contains 13 residues. Here the CDR3 reads CASSEHENSPLHF. The CDR3, as DNA: TGTGCCAGCAGCGAGCATGAAAATTCACCCCTCCACTTT.

This rearrangement joins TRBV7-9 to TRBJ2-7; D is possibly TRBD2 (5 bases). V was trimmed by 1 base and J by 9 bases, leaving 10 bases between them. In germline, CDR1 is SEHNR, CDR2 FQNEAQ (reference sequence). The CDR3 sequence is 12 residues long. Here the CDR3 reads CASSLGESGQYF. The CDR3, as DNA: TGTGCCAGCAGCTTAGGAGAAAGCGGGCAGTACTTC.

J is TRBJ2-7 and V is TRBV29-1; maybe TRBD1 (6 bases). CDR1 and CDR2 (germline): SQVTM, ANQGSEA. This CDR3 has 12 residues. Trimming stripped 4 bases from V and 3 bases from J, with 10 bases between. The CDR3 is CSVGQADYEQYF. The CDR3 DNA is TGCAGCGTTGGACAGGCCGACTACGAGCAGTACTTC.

The chain couples TRBV7-3 to TRBJ2-1; possible D gene TRBD2, 5 bases. Trimming took 4 bases from V and 5 from J, leaving 15 bases between them. The CDR3 contains 15 residues. Germline V gene data show CDR1 as SGHTA and CDR2 as FQGTGA. CDR3 bases: TGTGCCAGCAGCTCCGGGGAACCGTTCCACAATGAGCAGTTCTTC. Its protein product is CASSSGEPFHNEQFF.

The chain has TRBV6-1 and TRBJ1-6; no reliable D call. The germline CDR1 and CDR2 sequences are MNHNS and SASEGT. The V end was cut by 2 bases, the J end by 7 bases, with 9 bases between. The CDR3 totals 14 residues. For the CDR3, the DNA is TGTGCCAGCAGTGAATTTCGCGGGAATTCACCCCTCCACTTT. It encodes CASSEFRGNSPLHF.